This passage covers 17 T cell receptor beta chains from one sample sequenced in a study of T cell responses to AZD1222 COVID-19 vaccine. Profiled with immunoSEQ multiplex PCR; TCRdb holds only in-frame clones, not every one. The sample has roughly 150,000 clones, around 90% seen once. Sequencing used peripheral blood, obtained 28 days after the second AZD1222 dose. These receptors were collected from an adult who received the AZD1222 COVID-19 vaccine.

This clone was observed a few times. This chain links TRBV11-1 with TRBJ1-2; 9 bases match TRBD1. Germline CDR1 reads SGHAT; CDR2 reads FQDESV (reference sequence). This CDR3 has 15 residues. Germline trimming cut 3 bases from V and 4 bases from J; bases unmatched to any gene: 6. DNA for the CDR3: TGTGCCAGCAGCTTGGGGACAGGGATGGGCTATGGCTACACCTTC. As protein: CASSLGTGMGYGYTF.

Details on this clone: Distinct nucleotide sequences in the sample also encode this CDR3. The chain carries TRBV3-1 (or the pseudogene TRBV3-2) and TRBJ1-5; D is ambiguous. Germline loops: CDR1 LGHDT, CDR2 YNNKEL (reference sequence). V was clipped by 0 bases and J by 4 bases, with 10 bases between them. The CDR3 runs to 15 residues. CDR3 sequence: CASSQDRAVNQPQHF. The CDR3 bases are TGTGCCAGCAGCCAAGATAGGGCGGTAAATCAGCCCCAGCATTTT.

V is TRBV11-1 and J is TRBJ2-5; the D is unclear. This CDR3 spans 13 amino acids. Germline loops: CDR1 SGHAT, CDR2 FQDESV (reference sequence). V was cut by 3 bases and J by 4 bases, with 9 bases left in between. Here the CDR3 reads CASSFGFGETQYF. The DNA of the CDR3 is TGTGCCAGCAGCTTTGGATTTGGAGAGACCCAGTACTTC.

The rearrangement links TRBV19 to TRBJ1-4; possibly TRBD1 for D (5 bases). Trimming took 5 bases from V and 0 from J, leaving 10 bases between them. Looked up from germline, CDR1 is LNHDA and CDR2 is SQIVND (reference sequence). This CDR3 has 15 residues. CDR3 residues: CASSSAGTTNEKLFF. In DNA form, the CDR3 reads TGTGCCAGTAGTTCCGCAGGGACAACTAATGAAAAACTGTTTTTT.

The rearrangement uses TRBV7-9 and TRBJ2-7; TRBD1 matches at 8 bases. Germline lookup yields CDR1 SEHNR and CDR2 FQNEAQ (reference sequence). The V gene end was trimmed by 10 bases and the J gene end by 2 bases; junction bases not matched to a gene: 4. The length of the CDR3 is 12 residues. The CDR3 DNA reads TGTGCCACCAAGGGACAGGCCTACGAGCAGTACTTC. Translating it yields CATKGQAYEQYF.

This chain uses TRBV4-1 with TRBJ2-6; D unclear. Germline V gene lookup returns CDR1 MGHRA and CDR2 YSYEKL. The CDR3 extends over 15 amino acids. Deletions cut 1 base from V and 0 bases from J, with 4 bases between. Written as DNA, the CDR3 is TGCGCCAGCAGCCAAGTGAGCTCTGGGGCCAACGTCCTGACTTTC. It translates to CASSQVSSGANVLTF.

The chain combines TRBV6-5 with TRBJ2-7; D is possibly TRBD2 (5 bases). CDR3 length: 13 residues. Germline loops: CDR1 MNHEY, CDR2 SVGAGI. Between the trimmed V and J ends, which lost 10 bases and 2 bases, there was a span of 15 bases. In DNA, the CDR3 is TGTGCCACCAGACAAGGGAGCCCCTACGAGCAGTACTTC. It is translated as CATRQGSPYEQYF.

The V call is TRBV7-9, the J call TRBJ2-7, with D perhaps matching TRBD1 (6 bases). V lost 5 bases to trimming and J lost 6 bases, with 11 bases between them. The CDR3 loop spans 12 amino acids. Germline lookup yields CDR1 SEHNR and CDR2 FQNEAQ (reference sequence). The CDR3 nucleotides read TGTGCCAGCAGCGGGACAAACAGCGAGCAGTACTTC. Protein: CASSGTNSEQYF. Full variable domain (rest looked up from reference TRBV7-9 and TRBJ2-7): DTGVSQNPRHKITKRGQNVTFRCDPISEHNRLYWYRQTLGQGPEFLTYFQNEAQLEKSRLLSDRFSAERPKGSFSTLEIQRTEQGDSAMYLCASSGTNSEQYFGPGTRLTVT.

The chain is built from TRBV24-1 and TRBJ2-7, with D unresolved. CDR1 is KGHDR, CDR2 SFDVKD, per germline. This CDR3 region has 10 residues. Trimming left V 7 bases short and J 3 bases short, with 3 bases between. The CDR3 nucleotides are TGTGCCACCAGGAACTACGAGCAGTACTTC. It is translated as CATRNYEQYF.

The chain couples TRBV7-3 to TRBJ2-2; 11 nucleotides agree with TRBD2. V lost 4 bases, J lost 0 bases, and 4 bases stayed unmatched. CDR3 size: 17 residues. CDR1 is SGHTA, CDR2 FQGTGA, per germline. The CDR3 nucleotides read TGTGCCAGCAGCTGGACTAGCGGGTCGGCGAACACCGGGGAGCTGTTTTTT. Protein product: CASSWTSGSANTGELFF.

V usage is TRBV11-3 and J usage is TRBJ2-2; maybe TRBD2 (5 bases). V gave up 1 base and J gave up 5 bases, with 14 bases separating them. The CDR3 consists of 16 residues. The germline gives CDR1 SGHNT, CDR2 YENEEA. The CDR3 region is CASSLVGGRGTGELFF. The CDR3 DNA sequence: TGTGCCAGCAGCTTAGTAGGTGGGAGAGGGACCGGGGAGCTGTTTTTT.

The chain is built from TRBV28 and TRBJ1-5; D possibly corresponds to TRBD1 (5 bases). Trimming took off 5 bases at V and 2 bases at J, with 13 bases between the two ends. The CDR3 runs 15 residues. Looked up from germline, CDR1 is MDHEN and CDR2 is SYDVKM. CDR3 sequence: CASSPTGERNQPQHF. In DNA form, the CDR3 reads TGTGCCAGCAGTCCCACGGGGGAGCGCAATCAGCCCCAGCATTTT. Full variable domain (missing parts from reference TRBV28 and TRBJ1-5): DVKVTQSSRYLVKRTGEKVFLECVQDMDHENMFWYRQDPGLGLRLIYFSYDVKMKEKGDIPEGYSVSREKKERFSLILESASTNQTSMYLCASSPTGERNQPQHFGDGTRLSIL.

The chain joins TRBV5-1 to TRBJ1-4; possibly TRBD1 for D (5 bases). CDR3 length: 12 residues. Germline CDR1 and CDR2: SGHRS and YFSETQ. The V gene lost 0 bases and the J gene lost 12 bases, with 9 bases spanning the gap. The CDR3 loop is CASSLASGELFF. Written as DNA, the CDR3 is TGCGCCAGCAGCTTGGCCTCGGGGGAACTGTTTTTT.

CDR3 DNA sequence: TGTGCCAGCAGCCTGAGGGACAGGAGCACTGAAGCTTTCTTT. This codes for CASSLRDRSTEAFF. The chain links TRBV7-3 to TRBJ1-1, with 8 bases that match TRBD1. CDR1 and CDR2 (germline): SGHTA, FQGTGA. This CDR3 comprises 14 residues. V was clipped by 5 bases and J by 4 bases; unmatched bases: 6.

This clone has more than one count but fewer than ten. This rearrangement joins TRBV20-1 to TRBJ2-5; D unresolved. This CDR3 spans 11 amino acids. Germline V gene data show CDR1 as DFQATT and CDR2 as SNEGSKA (reference sequence). V gave up 4 bases and J gave up 3 bases, with 6 bases separating them. CDR3 DNA: TGCAGTGCTAATCCCGAAGAGACCCAGTACTTC. It translates to CSANPEETQYF.

The chain carries TRBV6-2 or TRBV6-3 and TRBJ1-6; D gene ambiguous. CDR3 size: 12 residues. Germline V gene data show CDR1 as MNHEY and CDR2 as SVGEGT. V was pared by 1 base and J by 9 bases, with 4 bases between. CDR3 residues: CASSYFGSPLHF. The DNA for the CDR3 is TGTGCCAGCAGTTACTTCGGTTCACCCCTCCACTTT.

V usage is TRBV7-9 and J usage is TRBJ2-5, with no clear D. Looked up from germline, CDR1 is SEHNR and CDR2 is FQNEAQ (reference sequence). CDR3 length equals 14 residues. Trimming took 1 base from V and 2 from J, leaving 8 bases between them. This chain's CDR3 is CASSLGAVQETQYF. Written as DNA, the CDR3 is TGTGCCAGCAGCTTAGGTGCGGTGCAAGAGACCCAGTACTTC. The complete variable domain, with remaining parts taken from reference TRBV7-9 and TRBJ2-5, reads DTGVSQNPRHKITKRGQNVTFRCDPISEHNRLYWYRQTLGQGPEFLTYFQNEAQLEKSRLLSDRFSAERPKGSFSTLEIQRTEQGDSAMYLCASSLGAVQETQYFGPGTRLLVL.